Below, one T cell receptor beta chain is given with its context. Its specificity is unknown. The CDR3 totals 12 residues. Trimming left V 4 bases short and J 10 bases short, with 13 bases between. The germline CDR1 and CDR2 sequences are SGHDN and FVKESK. RNA, once extracted, was reverse transcribed into cDNA for use as the sequencing template. The table came from immunoSEQ multiplex PCR; TCRdb's copy has only in-frame clones and leaves some out. The table has 150,000 to 250,000 clones, over 45% seen once. The data were taken from a study of CD8+ T cells in alopecia areata. Treatment noted: oral pan-JAK inhibitor, 5-10 mg twice daily. General study points: Many expanded lesional clones remained in scalp and blood on tofacitinib. Clonality was higher in lesional than normal scalp, especially in alopecia totalis/universalis.

This chain links TRBV14 with TRBJ1-1; possible D gene TRBD1, 6 bases. The sequence was collected from a human donor with alopecia areata. The sequencing here drew on CD4+ T cells sorted from blood, taken at week 24, from a patient treated with tofacitinib. CDR3 region: CASSPSGGGAFF. CDR3 in DNA: TGTGCCAGCAGCCCTTCTGGGGGCGGAGCTTTCTTT.